Below, 6 T cell receptor beta chains from the same sample are listed, as sequenced in a study of blood T cell repertoires in COVID-19. The protocol was immunoSEQ multiplex PCR, while the TCRdb copy is restricted to in-frame clones and leaves out a portion. Of about 33,000 clones in the sample, 70% to 90% were seen once. The sample taken for sequencing was peripheral blood. Receptors originate from a woman older than 75 with active or convalescent COVID-19.

V gene TRBV6-5 combines with J gene TRBJ1-5; perhaps TRBD1 as D (5 bases). CDR1 MNHEY and CDR2 SVGAGI come from the germline V gene. V gave up 2 bases and J gave up 8 bases, with 13 bases separating them. CDR3 size: 14 residues. The CDR3 DNA reads as TGTGCCAGCAGTTACGCGGGGGGTAACAAGCCCCAGCATTTT. Translating it yields CASSYAGGNKPQHF.

The CDR3 protein is CASSQVRQNNQPQHF. CDR3 bases: TGTGCCAGCAGCCAAGTCAGACAGAACAATCAGCCCCAGCATTTT. The chain joins TRBV4-2 to TRBJ1-5; possible D gene TRBD1, 5 bases. Germline CDR1 LGHNA, CDR2 YNFKEQ. There are 15 residues in the CDR3. Trimming stripped 1 base from V and 3 bases from J, with 10 bases between.

This rearrangement joins TRBV7-2 to TRBJ1-1, with D possibly matching TRBD1 (5 bases). The CDR3 totals 14 residues. Germline CDR1 is SGHTA and CDR2 is FQGNSA. V lost 3 bases, J lost 2 bases, and 10 bases lay in between. CDR3 coding DNA: TGTGCCAGCAGCTTGGCGGGGGGAAACACTGAAGCTTTCTTT. Amino acid sequence: CASSLAGGNTEAFF.

The chain recombines TRBV3-1 (or the pseudogene TRBV3-2) with TRBJ2-3; D remains unclear. V was pared by 0 bases and J by 5 bases, with 6 bases between. This CDR3 is 13 amino acids long. The germline CDR1 and CDR2 sequences are LGHDT and YNNKEL (reference sequence). The CDR3 is CASSQDPKDTQYF. The CDR3 nucleotides read TGTGCCAGCAGCCAAGATCCCAAAGATACGCAGTATTTT.

This chain connects TRBV18 to TRBJ1-3, with 7 nucleotides matching TRBD1. Trimming removed 8 bases from V and 3 bases from J; junction bases left unmatched: 4. The germline gives CDR1 KGHSH, CDR2 LQKENI. CDR3 length: 13 residues. CDR3 nucleotide sequence: TGTGCCAGCCCGGGGACAGTTGGAAACACCATATATTTT. Amino acids: CASPGTVGNTIYF.

This clone was detected only a few times. This rearrangement joins TRBV11-2 to TRBJ1-1; 10 bases are a match to TRBD1. V lost 4 bases and J lost 3; bases outside the gene matches: 2. Germline V gives CDR1 SGHAT, CDR2 FQNNGV. There are 14 residues in the CDR3. DNA of the CDR3: TGTGCCAGCAGCTGGGACAGGGGTTACACTGAAGCTTTCTTT. The encoded protein is CASSWDRGYTEAFF. The whole variable domain, filled in from reference TRBV11-2 and TRBJ1-1, reads EAGVAQSPRYKIIEKRQSVAFWCNPISGHATLYWYQQILGQGPKLLIQFQNNGVVDDSQLPKDRFSAERLKGVDSTLKIQPAKLEDSAVYLCASSWDRGYTEAFFGQGTRLTVV.